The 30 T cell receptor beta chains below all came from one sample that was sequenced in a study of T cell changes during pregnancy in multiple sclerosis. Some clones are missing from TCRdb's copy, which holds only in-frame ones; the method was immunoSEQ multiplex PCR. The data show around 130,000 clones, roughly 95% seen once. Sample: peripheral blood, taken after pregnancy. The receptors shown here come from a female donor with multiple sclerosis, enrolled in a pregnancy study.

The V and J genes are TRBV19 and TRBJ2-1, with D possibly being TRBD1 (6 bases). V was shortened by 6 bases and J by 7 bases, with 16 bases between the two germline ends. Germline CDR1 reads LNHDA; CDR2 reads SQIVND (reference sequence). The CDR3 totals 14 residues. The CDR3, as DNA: TGTGCCAGTAGCAAGGACAGAGTGAAAAATGAGCAGTTCTTC. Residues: CASSKDRVKNEQFF.

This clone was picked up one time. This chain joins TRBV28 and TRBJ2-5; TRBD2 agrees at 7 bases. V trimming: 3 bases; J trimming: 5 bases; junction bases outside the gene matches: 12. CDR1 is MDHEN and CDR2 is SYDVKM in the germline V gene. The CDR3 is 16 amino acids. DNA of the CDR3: TGTGCCAGCAGTTTGCCAGGGACTACCGGAGGGGAGACCCAGTACTTC. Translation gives CASSLPGTTGGETQYF.

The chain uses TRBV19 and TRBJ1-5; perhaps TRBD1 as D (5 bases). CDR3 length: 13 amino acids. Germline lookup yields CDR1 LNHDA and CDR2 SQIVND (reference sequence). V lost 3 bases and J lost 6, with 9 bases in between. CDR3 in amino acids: CASSMGRGQPQHF. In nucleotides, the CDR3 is TGTGCCAGTAGTATGGGGCGGGGTCAGCCCCAGCATTTT.

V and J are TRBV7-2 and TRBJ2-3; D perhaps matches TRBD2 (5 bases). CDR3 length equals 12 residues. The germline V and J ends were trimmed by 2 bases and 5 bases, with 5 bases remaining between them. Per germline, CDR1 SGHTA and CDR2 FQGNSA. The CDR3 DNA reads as TGTGCCAGCAGCTTAAGCGGAGATACGCAGTATTTT. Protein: CASSLSGDTQYF.

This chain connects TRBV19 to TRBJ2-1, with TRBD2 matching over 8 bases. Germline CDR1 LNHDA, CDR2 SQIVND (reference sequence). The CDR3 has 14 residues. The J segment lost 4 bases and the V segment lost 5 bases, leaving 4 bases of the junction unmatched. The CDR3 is CASSGSGVYNEQFF. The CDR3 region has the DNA TGTGCCAGTAGTGGTAGCGGGGTTTACAATGAGCAGTTCTTC.

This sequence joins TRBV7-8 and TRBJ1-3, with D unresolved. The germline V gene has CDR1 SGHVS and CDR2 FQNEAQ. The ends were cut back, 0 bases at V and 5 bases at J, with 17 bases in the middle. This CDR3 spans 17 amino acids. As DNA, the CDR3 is TGTGCCAGCAGCTTAGCGCAATTAAGTTCCCACAGAAACACCATATATTTT. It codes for CASSLAQLSSHRNTIYF.

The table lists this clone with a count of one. CDR3 region: CASSLNTGAYEQYF. The CDR3 DNA reads as TGCGCCAGCAGCTTGAATACAGGGGCCTACGAGCAGTACTTC. The rearrangement joins TRBV5-1 to TRBJ2-7, with 7 bases fitting TRBD1. The CDR3 totals 14 residues. With 1 base clipped from V and 2 bases from J, the junction kept 3 bases outside the gene matches. Looked up from germline, CDR1 is SGHRS and CDR2 is YFSETQ.

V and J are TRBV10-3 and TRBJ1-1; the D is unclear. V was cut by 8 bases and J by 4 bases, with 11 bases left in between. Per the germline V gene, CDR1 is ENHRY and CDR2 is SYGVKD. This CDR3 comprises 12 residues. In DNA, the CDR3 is TGTGCCATCGCGGAGGGTGGCACTGAAGCTTTCTTT. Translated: CAIAEGGTEAFF.

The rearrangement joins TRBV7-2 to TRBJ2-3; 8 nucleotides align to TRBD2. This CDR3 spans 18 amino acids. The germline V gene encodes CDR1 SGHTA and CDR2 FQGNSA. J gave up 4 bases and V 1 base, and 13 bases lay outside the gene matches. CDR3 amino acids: CASSLVFRVSGSSDTQYF. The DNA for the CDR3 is TGTGCCAGCAGCTTAGTCTTCAGGGTGAGCGGGAGTTCAGATACGCAGTATTTT.

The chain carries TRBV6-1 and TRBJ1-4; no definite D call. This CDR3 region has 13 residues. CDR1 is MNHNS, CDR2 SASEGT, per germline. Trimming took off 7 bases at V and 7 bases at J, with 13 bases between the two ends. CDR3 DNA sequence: TGTGCCAGCATGTTTGCAGGTAGTGAAAAACTGTTTTTT. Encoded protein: CASMFAGSEKLFF.

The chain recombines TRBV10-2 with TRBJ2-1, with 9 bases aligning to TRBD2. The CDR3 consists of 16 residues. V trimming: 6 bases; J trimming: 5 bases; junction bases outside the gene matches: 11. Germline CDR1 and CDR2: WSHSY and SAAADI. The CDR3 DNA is TGCGCCAGCAGCGCGAGAGCGGGAGGACCCAACAATGAGCAGTTCTTC. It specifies CASSARAGGPNNEQFF.

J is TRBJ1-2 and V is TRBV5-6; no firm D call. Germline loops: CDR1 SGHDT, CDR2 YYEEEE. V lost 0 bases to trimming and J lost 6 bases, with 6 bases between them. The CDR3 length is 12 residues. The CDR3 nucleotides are TGTGCCAGCAGCTTGGGTGCGGATGGCTACACCTTC. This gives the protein CASSLGADGYTF.

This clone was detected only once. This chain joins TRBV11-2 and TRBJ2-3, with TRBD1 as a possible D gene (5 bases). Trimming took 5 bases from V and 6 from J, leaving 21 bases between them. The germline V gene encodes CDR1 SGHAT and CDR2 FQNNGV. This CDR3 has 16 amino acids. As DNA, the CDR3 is TGTGCCAGCAGCCCTCGCCGGTACAAGGGGTGGGATACGCAGTATTTT. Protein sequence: CASSPRRYKGWDTQYF.

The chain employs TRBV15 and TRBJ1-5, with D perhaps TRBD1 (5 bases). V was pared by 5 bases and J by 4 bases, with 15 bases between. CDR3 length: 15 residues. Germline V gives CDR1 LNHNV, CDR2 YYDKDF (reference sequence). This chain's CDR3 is CATSASTAWNQPQHF. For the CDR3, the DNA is TGTGCCACCAGCGCCTCGACAGCGTGGAATCAGCCCCAGCATTTT. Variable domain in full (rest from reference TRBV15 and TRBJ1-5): DAMVIQNPRYQVTQFGKPVTLSCSQTLNHNVMYWYQQKSSQAPKLLFHYYDKDFNNEADTPDNFQSRRPNTSFCFLDIRSPGLGDTAMYLCATSASTAWNQPQHFGDGTRLSIL.

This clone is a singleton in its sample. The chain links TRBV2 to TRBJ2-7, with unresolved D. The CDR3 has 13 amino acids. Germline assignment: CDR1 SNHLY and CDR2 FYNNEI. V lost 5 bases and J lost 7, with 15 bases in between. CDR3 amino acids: CASSNPVSEEQYF. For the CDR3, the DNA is TGTGCCAGCAGTAACCCAGTCTCGGAGGAGCAGTACTTC.

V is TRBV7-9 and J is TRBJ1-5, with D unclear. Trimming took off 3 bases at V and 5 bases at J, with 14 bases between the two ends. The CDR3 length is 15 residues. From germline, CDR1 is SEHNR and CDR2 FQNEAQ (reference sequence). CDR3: CASSFGWQEDQPQHF. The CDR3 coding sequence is TGTGCCAGCAGCTTCGGTTGGCAGGAGGATCAGCCCCAGCATTTT.

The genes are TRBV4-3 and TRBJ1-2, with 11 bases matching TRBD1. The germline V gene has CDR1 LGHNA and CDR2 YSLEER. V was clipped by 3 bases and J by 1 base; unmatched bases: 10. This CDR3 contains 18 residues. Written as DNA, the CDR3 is TGCGCCAGCAGCCAGGCCGGGACAGGGGGTGTGGGTAACTATGGCTACACCTTC. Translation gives CASSQAGTGGVGNYGYTF.

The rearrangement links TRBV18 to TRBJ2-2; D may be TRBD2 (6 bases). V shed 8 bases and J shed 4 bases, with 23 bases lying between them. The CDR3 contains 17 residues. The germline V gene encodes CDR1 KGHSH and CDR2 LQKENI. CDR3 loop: CASAGAGTSLSTGELFF. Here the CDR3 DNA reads TGTGCCAGCGCTGGGGCGGGGACGAGCCTATCCACCGGGGAGCTGTTTTTT.

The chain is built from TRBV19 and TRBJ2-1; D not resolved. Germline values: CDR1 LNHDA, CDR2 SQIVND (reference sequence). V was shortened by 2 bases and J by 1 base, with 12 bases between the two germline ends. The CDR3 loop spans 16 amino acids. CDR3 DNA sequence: TGTGCCAGTAGTATACCTCCCTCCGGGTCCTACAATGAGCAGTTCTTC. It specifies CASSIPPSGSYNEQFF.

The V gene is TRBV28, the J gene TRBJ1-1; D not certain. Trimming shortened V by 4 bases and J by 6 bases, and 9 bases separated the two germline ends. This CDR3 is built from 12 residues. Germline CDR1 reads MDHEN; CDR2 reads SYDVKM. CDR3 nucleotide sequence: TGTGCCAGCAGTTCGGGTCTCCCTGAAGCTTTCTTT. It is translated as CASSSGLPEAFF.

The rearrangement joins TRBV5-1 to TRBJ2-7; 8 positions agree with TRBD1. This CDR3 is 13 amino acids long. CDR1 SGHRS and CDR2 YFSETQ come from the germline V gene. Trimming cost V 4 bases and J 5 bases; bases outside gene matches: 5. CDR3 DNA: TGCGCCAGCAGCCGTTGGACAGGGAACGAGCAGTACTTC. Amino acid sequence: CASSRWTGNEQYF.

The DNA of the CDR3 is TGTGCCAGCAGCTTAGCGGCTAGCGTCCACGAGCAGTACTTC. It is translated as CASSLAASVHEQYF. The chain carries TRBV11-1 and TRBJ2-7; D might be TRBD2 (6 bases). Germline loops: CDR1 SGHAT, CDR2 FQDESV (reference sequence). The CDR3 is 14 residues long. V lost 0 bases and J lost 5, with 11 bases in between.

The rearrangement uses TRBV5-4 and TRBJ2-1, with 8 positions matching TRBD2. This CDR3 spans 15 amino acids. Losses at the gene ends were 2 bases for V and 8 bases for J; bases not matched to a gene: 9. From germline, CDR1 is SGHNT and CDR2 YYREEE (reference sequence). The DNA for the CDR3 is TGTGCCAGCAGCTTAGGACTAGCAGCAAGCGATGAGCAGTTCTTC. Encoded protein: CASSLGLAASDEQFF.

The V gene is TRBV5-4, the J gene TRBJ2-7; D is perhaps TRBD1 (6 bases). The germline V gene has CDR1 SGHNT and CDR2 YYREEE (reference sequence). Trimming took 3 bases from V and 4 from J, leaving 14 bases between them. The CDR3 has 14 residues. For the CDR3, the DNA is TGTGCCAGCAGCTCAGGGGTCTTCGCGTACGAGCAGTACTTC. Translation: CASSSGVFAYEQYF.

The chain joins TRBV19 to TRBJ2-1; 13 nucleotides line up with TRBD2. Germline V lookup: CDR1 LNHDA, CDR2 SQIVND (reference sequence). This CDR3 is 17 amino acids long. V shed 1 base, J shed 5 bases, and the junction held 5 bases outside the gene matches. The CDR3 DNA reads TGTGCCAGTAGTATAGTACTAGCGGGAGGGCCGGACAATGAGCAGTTCTTC. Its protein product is CASSIVLAGGPDNEQFF. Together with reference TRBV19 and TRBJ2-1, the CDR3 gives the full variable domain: DGGITQSPKYLFRKEGQNVTLSCEQNLNHDAMYWYRQDPGQGLRLIYYSQIVNDFQKGDIAEGYSVSREKKESFPLTVTSAQKNPTAFYLCASSIVLAGGPDNEQFFGPGTRLTVL.

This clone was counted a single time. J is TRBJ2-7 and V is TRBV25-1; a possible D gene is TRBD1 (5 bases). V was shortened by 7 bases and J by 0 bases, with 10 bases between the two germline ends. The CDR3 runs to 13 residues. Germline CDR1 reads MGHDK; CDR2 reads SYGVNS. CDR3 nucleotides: TGTGCCAGCACCAACAGGAGCTCCTACGAGCAGTACTTC. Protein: CASTNRSSYEQYF.

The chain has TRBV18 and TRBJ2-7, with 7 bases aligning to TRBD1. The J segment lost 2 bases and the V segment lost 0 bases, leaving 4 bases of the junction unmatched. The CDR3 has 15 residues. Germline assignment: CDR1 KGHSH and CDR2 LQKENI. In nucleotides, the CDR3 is TGTGCCAGCTCACCACCGGGACAGCAAACCTACGAGCAGTACTTC. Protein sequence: CASSPPGQQTYEQYF.

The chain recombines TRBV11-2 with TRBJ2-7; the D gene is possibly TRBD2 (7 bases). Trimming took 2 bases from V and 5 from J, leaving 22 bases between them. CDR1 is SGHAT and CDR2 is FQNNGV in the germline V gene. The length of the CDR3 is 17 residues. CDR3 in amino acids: CASSLRGGGQLVNEQYF. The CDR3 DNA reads TGTGCCAGCAGCTTAAGGGGGGGAGGCCAGCTAGTCAACGAGCAGTACTTC.

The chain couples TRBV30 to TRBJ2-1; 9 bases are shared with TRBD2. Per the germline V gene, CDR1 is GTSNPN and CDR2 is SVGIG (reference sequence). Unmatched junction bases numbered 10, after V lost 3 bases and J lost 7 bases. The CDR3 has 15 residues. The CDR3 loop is CAWRRLAGVPNEQFF. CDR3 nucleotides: TGTGCCTGGAGAAGGTTAGCGGGAGTCCCGAATGAGCAGTTCTTC.

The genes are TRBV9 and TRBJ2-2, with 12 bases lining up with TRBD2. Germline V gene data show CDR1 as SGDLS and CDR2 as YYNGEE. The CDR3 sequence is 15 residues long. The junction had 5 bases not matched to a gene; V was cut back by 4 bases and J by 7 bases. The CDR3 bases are TGTGCCAGCAGCCCGCCGGGACTAGCGGGCGGGGAGCTGTTTTTT. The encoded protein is CASSPPGLAGGELFF.